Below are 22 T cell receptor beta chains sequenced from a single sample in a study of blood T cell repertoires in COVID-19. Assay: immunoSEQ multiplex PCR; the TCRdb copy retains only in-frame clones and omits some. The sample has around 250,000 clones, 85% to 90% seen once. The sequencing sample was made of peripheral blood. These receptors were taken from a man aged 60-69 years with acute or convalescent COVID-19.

CDR3 DNA sequence: TGTGCCAGCTCACTAGAAGCGGGATCCTCCTACGAGCAGTACTTC. Its protein product is CASSLEAGSSYEQYF. This chain joins TRBV18 and TRBJ2-7; 7 bases agree with TRBD2. This CDR3 is 15 amino acids long. V lost 4 bases to trimming and J lost 0 bases; unmatched junction nucleotides: 6. Per the germline V gene, CDR1 is KGHSH and CDR2 is LQKENI.

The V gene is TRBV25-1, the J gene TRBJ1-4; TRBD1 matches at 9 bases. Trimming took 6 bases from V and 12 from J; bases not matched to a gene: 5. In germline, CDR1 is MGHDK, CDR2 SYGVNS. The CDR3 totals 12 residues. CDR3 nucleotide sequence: TGTGCCAGCAGGGTAACAGGGGGCGAACTGTTTTTT. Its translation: CASRVTGGELFF.

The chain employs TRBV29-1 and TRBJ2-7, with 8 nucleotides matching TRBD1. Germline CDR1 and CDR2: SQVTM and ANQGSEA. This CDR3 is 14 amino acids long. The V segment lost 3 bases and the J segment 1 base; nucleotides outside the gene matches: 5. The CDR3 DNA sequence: TGCAGCGTTGATGGAGGACAGGGATCCTACGAGCAGTACTTC. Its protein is CSVDGGQGSYEQYF.

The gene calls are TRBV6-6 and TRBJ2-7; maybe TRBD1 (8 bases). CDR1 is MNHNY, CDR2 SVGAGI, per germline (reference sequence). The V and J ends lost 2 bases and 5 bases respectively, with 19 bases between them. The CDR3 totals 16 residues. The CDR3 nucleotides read TGTGCCAGCAGTTACGAGGGAGGGCAGGGGGCCAACGAGCAGTACTTC. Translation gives CASSYEGGQGANEQYF.

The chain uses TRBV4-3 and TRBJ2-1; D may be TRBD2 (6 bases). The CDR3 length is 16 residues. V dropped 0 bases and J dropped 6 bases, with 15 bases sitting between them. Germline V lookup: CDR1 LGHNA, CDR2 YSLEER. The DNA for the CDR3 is TGCGCCAGCAGCCAAGAATCCGGGGGTGGGTCCAATGAGCAGTTCTTC. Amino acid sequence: CASSQESGGGSNEQFF.

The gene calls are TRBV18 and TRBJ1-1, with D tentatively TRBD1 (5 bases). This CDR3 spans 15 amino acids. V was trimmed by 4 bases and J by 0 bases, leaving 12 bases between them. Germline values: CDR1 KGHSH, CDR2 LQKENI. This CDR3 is CASSRREGMNTEAFF. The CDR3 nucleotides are TGTGCCAGCTCACGCCGGGAGGGGATGAACACTGAAGCTTTCTTT.

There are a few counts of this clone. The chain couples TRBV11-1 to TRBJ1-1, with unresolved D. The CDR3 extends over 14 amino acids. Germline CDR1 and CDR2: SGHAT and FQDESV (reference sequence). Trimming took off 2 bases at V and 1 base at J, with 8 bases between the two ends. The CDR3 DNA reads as TGTGCCAGCAGCTTATTCGGTAAGAACACTGAAGCTTTCTTT. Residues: CASSLFGKNTEAFF.

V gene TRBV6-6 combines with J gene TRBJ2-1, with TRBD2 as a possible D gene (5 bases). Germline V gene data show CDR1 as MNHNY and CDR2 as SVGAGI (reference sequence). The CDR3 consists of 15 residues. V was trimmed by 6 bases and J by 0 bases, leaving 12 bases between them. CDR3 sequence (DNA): TGTGCCAGCAGAGCGGATGCGGGCTCCTACAATGAGCAGTTCTTC. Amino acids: CASRADAGSYNEQFF.

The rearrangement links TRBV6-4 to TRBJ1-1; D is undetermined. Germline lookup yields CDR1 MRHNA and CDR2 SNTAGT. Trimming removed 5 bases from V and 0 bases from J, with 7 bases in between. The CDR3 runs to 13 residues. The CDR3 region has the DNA TGTGCCAGCAGTATACAGCTGAACACTGAAGCTTTCTTT. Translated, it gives CASSIQLNTEAFF.

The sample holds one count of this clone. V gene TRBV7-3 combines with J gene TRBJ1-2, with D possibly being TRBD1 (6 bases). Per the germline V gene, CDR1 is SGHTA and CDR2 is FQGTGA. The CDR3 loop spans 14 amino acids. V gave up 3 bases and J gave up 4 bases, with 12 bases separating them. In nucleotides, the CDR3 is TGTGCCAGCAGCTTGGCAGGGGCTCCCTATGGCTACACCTTC. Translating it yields CASSLAGAPYGYTF.

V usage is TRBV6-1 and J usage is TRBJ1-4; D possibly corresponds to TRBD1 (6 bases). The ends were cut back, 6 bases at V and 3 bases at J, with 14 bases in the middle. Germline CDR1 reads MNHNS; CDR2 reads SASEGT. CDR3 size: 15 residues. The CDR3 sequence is CASRPMGAANEKLFF. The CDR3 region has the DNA TGTGCCAGCAGGCCGATGGGGGCGGCTAATGAAAAACTGTTTTTT.

The CDR3, as DNA: TGTGCCAGTAGTATACTCACAGGGCGGGATGAGCAGTTCTTC. It encodes CASSILTGRDEQFF. This chain uses TRBV19 with TRBJ2-1; TRBD1 is a possible D gene (6 bases). V dropped 2 bases and J dropped 8 bases, with 13 bases sitting between them. The V gene's germline CDR1 is LNHDA and CDR2 SQIVND (reference sequence). This CDR3 comprises 14 residues. Based on the CDR3 plus reference TRBV19 and TRBJ2-1, the full variable domain is DGGITQSPKYLFRKEGQNVTLSCEQNLNHDAMYWYRQDPGQGLRLIYYSQIVNDFQKGDIAEGYSVSREKKESFPLTVTSAQKNPTAFYLCASSILTGRDEQFFGPGTRLTVL.

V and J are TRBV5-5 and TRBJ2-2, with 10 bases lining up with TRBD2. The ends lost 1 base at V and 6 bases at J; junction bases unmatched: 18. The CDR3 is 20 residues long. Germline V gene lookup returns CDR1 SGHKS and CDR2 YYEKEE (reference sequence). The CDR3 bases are TGTGCCAGCAGCTTGACGGGGGGGCGACTAGCGGGCGCCCTTTCCGGGGAGCTGTTTTTT. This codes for CASSLTGGRLAGALSGELFF.

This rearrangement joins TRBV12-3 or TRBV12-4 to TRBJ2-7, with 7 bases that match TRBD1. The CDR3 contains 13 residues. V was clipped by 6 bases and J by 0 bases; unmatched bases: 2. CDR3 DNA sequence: TGTGCCAGCAGCCGGACAGGCTCCTACGAGCAGTACTTC. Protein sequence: CASSRTGSYEQYF.

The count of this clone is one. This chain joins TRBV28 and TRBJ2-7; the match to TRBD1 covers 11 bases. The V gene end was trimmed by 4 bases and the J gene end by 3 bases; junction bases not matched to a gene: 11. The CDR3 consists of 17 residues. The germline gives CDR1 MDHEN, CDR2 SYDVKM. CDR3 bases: TGTGCCAGCAGTTCGCCCAAGGACAGGGGGCCAATCTACGAGCAGTACTTC. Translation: CASSSPKDRGPIYEQYF. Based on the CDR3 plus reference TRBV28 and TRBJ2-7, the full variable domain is DVKVTQSSRYLVKRTGEKVFLECVQDMDHENMFWYRQDPGLGLRLIYFSYDVKMKEKGDIPEGYSVSREKKERFSLILESASTNQTSMYLCASSSPKDRGPIYEQYFGPGTRLTVT.

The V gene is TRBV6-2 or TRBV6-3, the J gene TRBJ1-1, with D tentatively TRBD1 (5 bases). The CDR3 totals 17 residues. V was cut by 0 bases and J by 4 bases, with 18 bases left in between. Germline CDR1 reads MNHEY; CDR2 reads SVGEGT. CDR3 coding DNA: TGTGCCAGCAGTTACTCCTATATAGTAAGGGGTGGCACTGAAGCTTTCTTT. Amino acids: CASSYSYIVRGGTEAFF.

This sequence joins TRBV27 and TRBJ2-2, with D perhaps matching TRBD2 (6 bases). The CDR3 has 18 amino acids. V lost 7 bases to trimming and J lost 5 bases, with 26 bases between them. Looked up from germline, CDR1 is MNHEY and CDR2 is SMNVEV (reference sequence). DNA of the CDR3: TGTGCCAGCAACCCAGGACTCGGGGGACGGATAACTACCGGGGAGCTGTTTTTT. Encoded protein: CASNPGLGGRITTGELFF.

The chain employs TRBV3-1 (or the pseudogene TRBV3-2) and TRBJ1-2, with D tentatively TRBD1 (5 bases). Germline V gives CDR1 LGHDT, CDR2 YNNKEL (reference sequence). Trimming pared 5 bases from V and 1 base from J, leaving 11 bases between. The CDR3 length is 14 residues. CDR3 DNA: TGTGCCAGCAGCATACCGGGACTTAACTATGGCTACACCTTC. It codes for CASSIPGLNYGYTF.

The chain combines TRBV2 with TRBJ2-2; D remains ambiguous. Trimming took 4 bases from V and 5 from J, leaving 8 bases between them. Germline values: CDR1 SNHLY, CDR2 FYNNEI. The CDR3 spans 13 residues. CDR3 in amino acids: CASSVQDTGELFF. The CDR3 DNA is TGTGCCAGCAGTGTGCAGGATACCGGGGAGCTGTTTTTT.

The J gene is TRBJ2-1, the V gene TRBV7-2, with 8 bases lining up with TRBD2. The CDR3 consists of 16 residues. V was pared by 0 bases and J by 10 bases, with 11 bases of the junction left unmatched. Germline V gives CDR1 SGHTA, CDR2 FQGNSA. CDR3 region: CASSLARSGRAGEQFF. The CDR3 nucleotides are TGTGCCAGCAGCTTAGCGAGGTCCGGGAGGGCCGGGGAGCAGTTCTTC.

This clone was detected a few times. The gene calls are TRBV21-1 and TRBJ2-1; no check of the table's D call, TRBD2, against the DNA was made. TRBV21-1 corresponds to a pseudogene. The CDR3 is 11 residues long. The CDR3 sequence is CASSKSDEQFF. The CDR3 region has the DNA TGTGCCAGCAGCAAGTCCGATGAGCAGTTCTTC.

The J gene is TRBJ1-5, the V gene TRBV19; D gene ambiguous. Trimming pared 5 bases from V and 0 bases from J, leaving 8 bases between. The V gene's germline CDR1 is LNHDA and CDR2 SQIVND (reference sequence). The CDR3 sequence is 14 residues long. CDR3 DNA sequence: TGTGCCAGTAGTCCCCAACATAGCAATCAGCCCCAGCATTTT. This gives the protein CASSPQHSNQPQHF.